This T cell receptor beta chain comes out of a study of vaccination effects on CD4 cells after COVID-19. This CDR3 is 14 amino acids long. The V and J ends lost 2 bases and 7 bases, in that order; junction bases with no gene match: 3. Germline-derived CDR1 and CDR2 are LGHDT and YNNKEL (reference sequence). In this sample, this clone turned up a few times. No antigen is known for it. Antigen-specific CD4+ T cells were expanded (with viral peptide pools) by the ViraFEST assay ahead of sequencing. Scientists isolated CD4+ T cells after a roughly ten-day culture period ended. Nucleocapsid antibodies were negative in the vaccine recipients, who had never had SARS-CoV-2 infection. On day 3 and again on day 7, half the medium was replaced with IL-2 medium. The method was immunoSEQ multiplex PCR; TCRdb's version includes in-frame clones alone and lacks a portion of them. The sample consists of 35,000 to 50,000 clones, roughly 70% of them appearing once.

The specimen was CD4+ T cells from PBMCs cultured with HCoV-OC43 spike peptides, collected before COVID-19 vaccination. Subset described: HCoV-OC43 spike overlapping peptide pool stimulation. The gene calls are TRBV3-1 (or the pseudogene TRBV3-2) and TRBJ1-4, with TRBD1 matching 8 bases. The source is a human donor who received a COVID-19 vaccine. DNA of the CDR3: TGTGCCAGCAGCCAACCGGACAGGGTTGAAAAACTGTTTTTT. Translation: CASSQPDRVEKLFF.